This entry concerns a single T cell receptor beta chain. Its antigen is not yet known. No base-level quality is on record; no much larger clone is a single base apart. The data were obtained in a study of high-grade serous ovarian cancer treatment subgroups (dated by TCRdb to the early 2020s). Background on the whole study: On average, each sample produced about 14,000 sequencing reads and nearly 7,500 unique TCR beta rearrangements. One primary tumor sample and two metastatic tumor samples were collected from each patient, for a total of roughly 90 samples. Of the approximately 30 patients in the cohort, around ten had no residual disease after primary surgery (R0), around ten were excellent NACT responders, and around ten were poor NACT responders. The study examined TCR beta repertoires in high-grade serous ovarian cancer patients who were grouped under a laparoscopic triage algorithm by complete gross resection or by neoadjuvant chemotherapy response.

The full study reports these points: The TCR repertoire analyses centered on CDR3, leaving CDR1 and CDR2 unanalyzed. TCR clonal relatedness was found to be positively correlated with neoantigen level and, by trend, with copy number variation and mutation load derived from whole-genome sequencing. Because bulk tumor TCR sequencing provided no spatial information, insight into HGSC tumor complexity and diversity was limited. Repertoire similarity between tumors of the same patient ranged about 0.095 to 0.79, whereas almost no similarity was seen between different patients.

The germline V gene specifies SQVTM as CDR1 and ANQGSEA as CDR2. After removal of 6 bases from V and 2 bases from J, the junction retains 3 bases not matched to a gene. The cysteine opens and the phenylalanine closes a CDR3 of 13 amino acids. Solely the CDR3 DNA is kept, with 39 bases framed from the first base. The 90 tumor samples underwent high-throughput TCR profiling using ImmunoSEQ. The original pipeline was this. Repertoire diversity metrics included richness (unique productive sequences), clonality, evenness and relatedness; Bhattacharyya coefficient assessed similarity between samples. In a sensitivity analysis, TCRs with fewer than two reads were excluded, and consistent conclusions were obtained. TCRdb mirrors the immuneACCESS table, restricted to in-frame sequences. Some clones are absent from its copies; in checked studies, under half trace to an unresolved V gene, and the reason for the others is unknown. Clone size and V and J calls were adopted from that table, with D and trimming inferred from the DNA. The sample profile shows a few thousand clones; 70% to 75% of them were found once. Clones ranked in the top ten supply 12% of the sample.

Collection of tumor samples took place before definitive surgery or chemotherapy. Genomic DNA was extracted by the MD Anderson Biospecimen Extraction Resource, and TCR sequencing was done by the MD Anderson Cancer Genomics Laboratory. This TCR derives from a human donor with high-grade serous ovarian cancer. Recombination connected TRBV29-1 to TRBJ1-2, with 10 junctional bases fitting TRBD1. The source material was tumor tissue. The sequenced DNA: TGCAGCGTAGGGACAGGGGCCAACTATGGCTACACCTTC. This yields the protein CSVGTGANYGYTF. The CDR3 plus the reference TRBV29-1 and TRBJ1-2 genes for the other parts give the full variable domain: SAVISQKPSRDICQRGTSLTIQCQVDSQVTMMFWYRQQPGQSLTLIATANQGSEATYESGFVIDKFPISRPNLTFSTLTVSNMSPEDSSIYLCSVGTGANYGYTFGSGTRLTVV.